This T cell receptor (beta chain) was retrieved from a study of blood T cell repertoires in COVID-19. Germline loops: CDR1 SGHTA, CDR2 FQGTGA. Trimming cost V 3 bases and J 5 bases; bases outside gene matches: 7. This CDR3 comprises 16 residues. The protocol was immunoSEQ multiplex PCR, while the TCRdb copy is restricted to in-frame clones and leaves out a portion. This table has 95,000 to 150,000 clones, around 90% appearing once. This chain links TRBV7-3 with TRBJ2-5, with TRBD1 matching over 12 bases. The sequence was collected from a woman in her sixties with COVID-19, enrolled during active disease. The sequenced sample was peripheral blood. Here the CDR3 DNA reads TGTGCCAGCAGCTTGACCGGGACAGGGGGCTGGGAGACCCAGTACTTC. Residues: CASSLTGTGGWETQYF. The complete variable domain, with remaining parts taken from reference TRBV7-3 and TRBJ2-5, reads GAGVSQTPSNKVTEKGKYVELRCDPISGHTALYWYRQSLGQGPEFLIYFQGTGAADDSGLPNDRFFAVRPEGSVSTLKIQRTERGDSAVYLCASSLTGTGGWETQYFGPGTRLLVL.